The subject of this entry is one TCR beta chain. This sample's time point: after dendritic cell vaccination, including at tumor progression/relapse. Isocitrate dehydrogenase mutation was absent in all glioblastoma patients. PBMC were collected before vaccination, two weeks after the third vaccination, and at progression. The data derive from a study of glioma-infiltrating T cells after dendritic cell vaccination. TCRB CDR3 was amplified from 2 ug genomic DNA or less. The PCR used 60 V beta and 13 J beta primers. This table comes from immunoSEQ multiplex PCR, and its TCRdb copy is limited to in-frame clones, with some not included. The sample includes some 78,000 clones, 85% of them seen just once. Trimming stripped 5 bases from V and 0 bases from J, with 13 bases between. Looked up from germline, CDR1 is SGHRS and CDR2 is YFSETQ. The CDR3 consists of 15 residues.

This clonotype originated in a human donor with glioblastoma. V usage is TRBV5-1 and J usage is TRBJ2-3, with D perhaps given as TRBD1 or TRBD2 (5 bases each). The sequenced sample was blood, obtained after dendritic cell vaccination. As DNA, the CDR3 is TGCGCCAGCAGTTTGAGGGGCTCTAGCACAGATACGCAGTATTTT. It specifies CASSLRGSSTDTQYF.